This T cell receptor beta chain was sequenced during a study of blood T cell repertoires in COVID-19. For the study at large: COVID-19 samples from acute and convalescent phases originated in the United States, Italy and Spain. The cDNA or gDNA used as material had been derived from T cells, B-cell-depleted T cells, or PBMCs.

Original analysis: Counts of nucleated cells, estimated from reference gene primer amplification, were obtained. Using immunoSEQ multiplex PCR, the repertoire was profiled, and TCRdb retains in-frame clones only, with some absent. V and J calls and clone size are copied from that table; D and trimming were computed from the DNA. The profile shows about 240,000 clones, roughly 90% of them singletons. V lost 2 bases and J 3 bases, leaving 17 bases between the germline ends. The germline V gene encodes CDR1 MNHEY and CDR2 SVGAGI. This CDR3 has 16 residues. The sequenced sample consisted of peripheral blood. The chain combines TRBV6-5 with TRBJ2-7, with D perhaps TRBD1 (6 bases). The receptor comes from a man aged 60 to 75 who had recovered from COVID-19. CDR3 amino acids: CASSYPLPTGNYEQYF. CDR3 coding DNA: TGTGCCAGCAGTTACCCACTTCCGACAGGAAACTACGAGCAGTACTTC.